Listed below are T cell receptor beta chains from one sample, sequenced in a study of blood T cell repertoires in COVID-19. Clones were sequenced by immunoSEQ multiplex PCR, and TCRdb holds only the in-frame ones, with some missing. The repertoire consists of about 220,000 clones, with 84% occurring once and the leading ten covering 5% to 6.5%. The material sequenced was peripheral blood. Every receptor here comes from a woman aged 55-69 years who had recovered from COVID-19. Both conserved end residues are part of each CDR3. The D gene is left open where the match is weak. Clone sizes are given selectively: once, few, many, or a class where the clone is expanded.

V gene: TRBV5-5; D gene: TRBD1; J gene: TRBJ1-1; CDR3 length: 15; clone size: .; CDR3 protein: CASSKRTGLNTEAFF; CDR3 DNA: TGTGCCAGCAGCAAAAGGACAGGGCTGAACACTGAAGCTTTCTTT
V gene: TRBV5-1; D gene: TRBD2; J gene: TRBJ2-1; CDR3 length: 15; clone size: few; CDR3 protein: CASSRGDSGGDEQFF; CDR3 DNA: TGCGCCAGCAGCCGCGGCGACAGCGGGGGCGATGAGCAGTTCTTC
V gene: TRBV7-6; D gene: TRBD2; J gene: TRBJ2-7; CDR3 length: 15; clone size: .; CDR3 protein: CASSLLPGLPYEQYF; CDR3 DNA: TGTGCCAGCAGCCTCCTTCCGGGACTACCCTACGAGCAGTACTTC
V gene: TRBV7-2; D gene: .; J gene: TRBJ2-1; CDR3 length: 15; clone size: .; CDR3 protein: CASSEGLGLHNEQFF; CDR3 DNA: TGTGCCAGCAGCGAAGGACTCGGACTACACAATGAGCAGTTCTTC
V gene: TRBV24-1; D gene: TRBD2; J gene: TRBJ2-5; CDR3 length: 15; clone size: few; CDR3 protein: CATSDPSGGHETQYF; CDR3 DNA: TGTGCCACCAGTGATCCTAGCGGGGGGCACGAGACCCAGTACTTC
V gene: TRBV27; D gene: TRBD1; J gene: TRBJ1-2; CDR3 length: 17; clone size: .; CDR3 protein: CASSSYPGTGNYYGYTF; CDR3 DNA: TGTGCCAGCAGTTCCTATCCCGGGACAGGAAACTACTATGGCTACACCTTC
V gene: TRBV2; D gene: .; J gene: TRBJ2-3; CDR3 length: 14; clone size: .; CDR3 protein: CASSPLASTDTQYF; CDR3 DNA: TGTGCCAGCAGTCCACTAGCTAGCACAGATACGCAGTATTTT
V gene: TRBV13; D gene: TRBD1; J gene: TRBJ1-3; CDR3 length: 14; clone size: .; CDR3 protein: CASSPGGSGNTIYF; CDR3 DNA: TGTGCCAGCAGCCCAGGGGGCTCTGGAAACACCATATATTTT
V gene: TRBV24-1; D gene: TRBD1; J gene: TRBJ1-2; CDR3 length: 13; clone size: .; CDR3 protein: CATSDRSWQGYTF; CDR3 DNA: TGTGCCACTTCGGACAGGAGCTGGCAAGGCTACACCTTC
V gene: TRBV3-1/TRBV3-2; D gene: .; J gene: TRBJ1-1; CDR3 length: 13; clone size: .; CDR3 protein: CASSLSEDTEAFF; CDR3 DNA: TGTGCCAGCAGCCTCTCAGAAGACACTGAAGCTTTCTTT
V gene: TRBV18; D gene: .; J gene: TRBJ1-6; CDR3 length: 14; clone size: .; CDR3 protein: CASSLSSYNSPLHF; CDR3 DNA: TGTGCCAGCTCACTCAGCTCCTATAATTCACCCCTCCACTTT
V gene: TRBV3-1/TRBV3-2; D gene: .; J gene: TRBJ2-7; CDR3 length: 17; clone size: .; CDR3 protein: CASSQDPWGHSSYEQYF; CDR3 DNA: TGTGCCAGCAGCCAAGATCCATGGGGGCACAGCTCCTACGAGCAGTACTTC
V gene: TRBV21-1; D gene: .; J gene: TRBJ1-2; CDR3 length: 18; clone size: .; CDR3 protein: CASSKDLFSGTGAEGYTF; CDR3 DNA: TGTGCCAGCAGCAAAGACCTTTTTTCCGGGACAGGGGCGGAAGGCTACACCTTC
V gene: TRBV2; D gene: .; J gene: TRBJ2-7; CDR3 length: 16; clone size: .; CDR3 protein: CASSFRGLGGAFEQYF; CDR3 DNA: TGTGCCAGCAGCTTCCGGGGCCTAGGAGGGGCTTTCGAGCAGTACTTC
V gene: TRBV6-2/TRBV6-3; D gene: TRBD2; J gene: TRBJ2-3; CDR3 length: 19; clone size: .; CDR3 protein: CASSSPTSGGPWVTDTQYF; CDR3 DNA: TGTGCCAGCAGTTCCCCCACTAGCGGGGGGCCTTGGGTCACAGATACGCAGTATTTT
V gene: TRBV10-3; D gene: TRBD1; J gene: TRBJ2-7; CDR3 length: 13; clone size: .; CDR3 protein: CATRDRGLYEQYF; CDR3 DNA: TGTGCCACTCGGGACAGGGGGCTCTACGAGCAGTACTTC
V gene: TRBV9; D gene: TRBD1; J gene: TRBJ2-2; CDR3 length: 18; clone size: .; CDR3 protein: CASSVGPPGTGVSGELFF; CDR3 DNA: TGTGCCAGCAGCGTAGGTCCCCCTGGGACAGGGGTTTCTGGGGAGCTGTTTTTT
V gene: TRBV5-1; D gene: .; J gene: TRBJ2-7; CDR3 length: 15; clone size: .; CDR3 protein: CASSLVAGGGYEQYF; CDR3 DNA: TGCGCCAGCAGCTTGGTGGCAGGGGGAGGTTACGAGCAGTACTTC
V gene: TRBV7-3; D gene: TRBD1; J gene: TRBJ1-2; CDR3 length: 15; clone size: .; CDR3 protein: CASSKGTGESEGYTF; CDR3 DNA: TGTGCCAGCAGCAAGGGCACAGGGGAATCAGAAGGCTACACCTTC
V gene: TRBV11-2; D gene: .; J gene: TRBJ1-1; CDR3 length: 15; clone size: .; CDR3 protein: CASSGDLQGNTEAFF; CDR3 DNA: TGTGCCAGCAGCGGAGACTTACAGGGGAACACTGAAGCTTTCTTT
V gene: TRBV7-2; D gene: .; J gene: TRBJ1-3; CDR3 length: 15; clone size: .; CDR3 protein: CASSLDPISGNTIYF; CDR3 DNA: TGTGCCAGCAGCTTAGATCCAATCTCTGGAAACACCATATATTTT
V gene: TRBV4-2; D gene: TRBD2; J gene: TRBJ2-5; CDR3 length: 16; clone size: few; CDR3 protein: CASSQDTSGGAETQYF; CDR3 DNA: TGTGCCAGCAGCCAAGATACTAGCGGGGGGGCAGAGACCCAGTACTTC
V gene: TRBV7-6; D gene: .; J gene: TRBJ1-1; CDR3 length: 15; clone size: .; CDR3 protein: CASSLAARQNTEAFF; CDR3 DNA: TGTGCCAGCAGCTTAGCGGCCAGACAGAACACTGAAGCTTTCTTT
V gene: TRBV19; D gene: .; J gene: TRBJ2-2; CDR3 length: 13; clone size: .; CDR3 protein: CASSRRDTGELFF; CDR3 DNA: TGTGCCAGTAGCAGACGGGACACCGGGGAGCTGTTTTTT
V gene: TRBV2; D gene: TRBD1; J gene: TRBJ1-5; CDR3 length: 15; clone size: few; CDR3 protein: CASREGTGGVQPQHF; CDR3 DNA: TGTGCCAGCAGAGAGGGGACAGGGGGCGTTCAGCCCCAGCATTTT
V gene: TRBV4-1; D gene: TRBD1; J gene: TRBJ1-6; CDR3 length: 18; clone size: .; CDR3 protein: CASSQEARGSSYNSPLHF; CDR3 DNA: TGCGCCAGCAGCCAAGAAGCCAGGGGGAGCTCCTATAATTCACCCCTCCACTTT
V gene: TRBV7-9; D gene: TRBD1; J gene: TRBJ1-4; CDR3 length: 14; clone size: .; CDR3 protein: CASSSTGTNEKLFF; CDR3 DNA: TGTGCCAGCAGCTCGACAGGGACTAATGAAAAACTGTTTTTT
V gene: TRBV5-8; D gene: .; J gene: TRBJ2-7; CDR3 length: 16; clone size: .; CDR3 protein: CASSLFGGSRSGEQYF; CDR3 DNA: TGTGCCAGCAGCTTATTCGGGGGAAGTCGTTCGGGGGAGCAGTACTTC
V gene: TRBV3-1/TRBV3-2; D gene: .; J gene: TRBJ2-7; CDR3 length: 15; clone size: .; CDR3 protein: CASSQVGRPTYEQYF; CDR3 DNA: TGTGCCAGCAGCCAAGTGGGGCGGCCTACCTACGAGCAGTACTTC
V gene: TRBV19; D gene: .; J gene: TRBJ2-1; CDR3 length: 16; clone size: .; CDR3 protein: CASSIDLIFRGREQFF; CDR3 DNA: TGTGCCAGTAGTATAGATCTGATTTTCAGGGGTCGGGAGCAGTTCTTC
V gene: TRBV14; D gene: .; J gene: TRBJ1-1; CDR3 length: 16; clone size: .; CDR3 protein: CASSQDIGTLNTEAFF; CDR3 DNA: TGTGCCAGCAGCCAAGACATCGGGACATTGAACACTGAAGCTTTCTTT
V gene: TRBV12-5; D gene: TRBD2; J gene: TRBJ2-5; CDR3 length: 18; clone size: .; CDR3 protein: CASGPPGRGGRNQETQYF; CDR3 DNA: TGTGCTAGTGGTCCCCCGGGGCGGGGGGGACGAAATCAAGAGACCCAGTACTTC
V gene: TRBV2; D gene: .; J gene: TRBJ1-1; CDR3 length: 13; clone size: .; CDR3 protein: CASSELAYTEAFF; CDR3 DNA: TGTGCCAGCAGTGAACTGGCTTACACTGAAGCTTTCTTT
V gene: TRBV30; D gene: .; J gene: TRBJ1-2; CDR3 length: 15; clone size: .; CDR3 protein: CAWNLGPGTNYGYTF; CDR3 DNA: TGTGCCTGGAATCTCGGTCCAGGCACTAACTATGGCTACACCTTC
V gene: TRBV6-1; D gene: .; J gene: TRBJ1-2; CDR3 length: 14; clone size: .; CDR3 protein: CASSEGTGPNGYTF; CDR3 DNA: TGTGCCAGCAGTGAAGGAACAGGCCCCAATGGCTACACCTTC
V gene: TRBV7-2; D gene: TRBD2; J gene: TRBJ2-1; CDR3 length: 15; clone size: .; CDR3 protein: CASSQGLAGGNEQFF; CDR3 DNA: TGTGCCAGCAGCCAAGGACTAGCGGGGGGCAATGAGCAGTTCTTC
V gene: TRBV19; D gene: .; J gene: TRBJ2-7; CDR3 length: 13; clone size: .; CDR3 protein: CASSILDRGEQYF; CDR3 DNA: TGTGCCAGTAGTATTTTAGACCGGGGCGAGCAGTACTTC
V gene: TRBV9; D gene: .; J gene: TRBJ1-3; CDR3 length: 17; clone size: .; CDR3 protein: CASSVGEMGSSGNTIYF; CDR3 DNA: TGTGCCAGCAGCGTAGGCGAAATGGGCAGCTCTGGAAACACCATATATTTT
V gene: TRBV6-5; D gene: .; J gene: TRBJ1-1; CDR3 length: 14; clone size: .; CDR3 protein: CASSRGLGNTEAFF; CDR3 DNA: TGTGCCAGCAGCCGAGGGCTCGGGAACACTGAAGCTTTCTTT
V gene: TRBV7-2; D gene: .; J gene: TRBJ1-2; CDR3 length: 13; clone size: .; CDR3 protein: CASSLEEKSRVYF; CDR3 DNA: TGTGCCAGCAGCTTAGAAGAAAAGAGCCGGGTCTACTTC
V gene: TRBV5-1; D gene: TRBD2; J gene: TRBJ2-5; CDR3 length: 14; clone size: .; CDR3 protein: CASSLVARGETQYF; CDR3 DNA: TGCGCCAGCAGCTTGGTAGCGCGGGGGGAGACCCAGTACTTC
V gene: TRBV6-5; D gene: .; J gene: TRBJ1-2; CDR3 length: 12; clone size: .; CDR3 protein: CASSYSREGYTF; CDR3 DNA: TGTGCCAGCAGTTACTCGAGGGAAGGCTACACCTTC